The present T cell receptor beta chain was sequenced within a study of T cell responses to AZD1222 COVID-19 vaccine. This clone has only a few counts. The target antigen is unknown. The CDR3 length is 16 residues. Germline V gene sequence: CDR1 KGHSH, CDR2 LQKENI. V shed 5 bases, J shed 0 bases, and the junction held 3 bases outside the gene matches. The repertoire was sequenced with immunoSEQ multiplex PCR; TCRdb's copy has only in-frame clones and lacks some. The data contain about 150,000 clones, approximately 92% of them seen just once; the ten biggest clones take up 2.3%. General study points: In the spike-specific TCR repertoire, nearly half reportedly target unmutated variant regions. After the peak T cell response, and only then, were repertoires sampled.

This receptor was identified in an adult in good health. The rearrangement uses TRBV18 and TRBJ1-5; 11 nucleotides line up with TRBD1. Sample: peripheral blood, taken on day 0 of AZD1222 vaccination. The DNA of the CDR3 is TGTGCCAGCTCAGGACAGGGGGCCGGTAGCAATCAGCCCCAGCATTTT. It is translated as CASSGQGAGSNQPQHF.